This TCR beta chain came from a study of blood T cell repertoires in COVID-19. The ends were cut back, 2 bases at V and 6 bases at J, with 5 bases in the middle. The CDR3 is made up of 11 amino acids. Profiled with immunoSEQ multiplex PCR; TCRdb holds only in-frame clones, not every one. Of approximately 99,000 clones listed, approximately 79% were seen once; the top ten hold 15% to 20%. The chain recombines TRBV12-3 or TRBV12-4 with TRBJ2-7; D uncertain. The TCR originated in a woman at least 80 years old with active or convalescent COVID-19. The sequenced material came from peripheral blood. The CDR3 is CASSLTVEQYF. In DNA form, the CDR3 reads TGTGCCAGCAGTTTAACAGTCGAGCAGTACTTC.